The clone carrying this T cell receptor (beta chain) was picked up one time. This sample was included in a study of OX40 agonist ivuxolimab in advanced cancers. CDR3 length equals 15 residues. Germline CDR1 is MGHRA and CDR2 is YSYEKL. Deletions cut 4 bases from V and 3 bases from J, with 12 bases between. The repertoire was sequenced with immunoSEQ multiplex PCR; TCRdb's copy has only in-frame clones and lacks some. Of about 100,000 clones listed, less than 95% were seen once; the top ten hold over 0.3%. This chain links TRBV4-1 with TRBJ1-4; D ambiguous. This sample comprised CD4+ or CD8+ T cells sorted from blood, obtained in a trial of the OX40 agonist ivuxolimab. This TCR was sampled from an adult with an advanced solid tumor such as melanoma, head and neck, liver or kidney cancer. CDR3 protein: CASSPSFGPNEKLFF. For the CDR3, the DNA is TGCGCCAGCAGCCCCTCTTTCGGTCCTAATGAAAAACTGTTTTTT.